This TCR beta chain derives from a study of OX40 agonist ivuxolimab in advanced cancers. Turning to the study itself: The treatment was a fully human IgG2 OX40 agonist, ivuxolimab.

Study-wide points: Researchers report that CD8+ T cells had, on average, more expanded clones than CD4+. Dose levels from 0.1 to 3.0 mg/kg saw CD4+ and CD8+ blood T cells expand clonally by week 6. Normalized T-cell clonal expansion was also low in a subset of nonresponders.

TCRdb keeps only in-frame clones here, not all; method: immunoSEQ multiplex PCR. The sample has some 30,000 clones, 74% seen once. In regard to this clone: Its cognate antigen is unknown.

The source of this sequence is an adult with an advanced solid tumor such as melanoma, head and neck, liver or kidney cancer. The sample in question was CD4+ or CD8+ T cells sorted from blood, obtained in a trial of the OX40 agonist ivuxolimab.

This CDR3 reads CASSLVQGGNEQFF. Written as DNA, the CDR3 is TGCGCCAGCAGCTTGGTCCAGGGAGGGAATGAGCAGTTCTTC. The J gene is TRBJ2-1, the V gene TRBV5-1, with 7 positions matching TRBD2. CDR1 SGHRS and CDR2 YFSETQ come from the germline V gene. Trimming at V came to 0 bases and at J to 7 bases, leaving 4 bases not matched to a gene. CDR3 length equals 14 residues.